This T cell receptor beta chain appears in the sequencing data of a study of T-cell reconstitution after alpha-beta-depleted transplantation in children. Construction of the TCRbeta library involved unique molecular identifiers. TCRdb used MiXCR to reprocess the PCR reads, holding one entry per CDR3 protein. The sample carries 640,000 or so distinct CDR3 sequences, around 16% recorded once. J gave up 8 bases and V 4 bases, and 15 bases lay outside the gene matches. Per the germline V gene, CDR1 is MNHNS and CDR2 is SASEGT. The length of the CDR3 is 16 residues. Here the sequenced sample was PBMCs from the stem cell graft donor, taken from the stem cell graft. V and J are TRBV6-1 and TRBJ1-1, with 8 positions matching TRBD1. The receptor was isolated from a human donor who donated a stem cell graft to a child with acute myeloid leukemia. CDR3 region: CASSVIISRTGREAFF. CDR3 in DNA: TGTGCCAGCAGTGTAATAATCTCCCGGACAGGGCGAGAAGCTTTCTTT.